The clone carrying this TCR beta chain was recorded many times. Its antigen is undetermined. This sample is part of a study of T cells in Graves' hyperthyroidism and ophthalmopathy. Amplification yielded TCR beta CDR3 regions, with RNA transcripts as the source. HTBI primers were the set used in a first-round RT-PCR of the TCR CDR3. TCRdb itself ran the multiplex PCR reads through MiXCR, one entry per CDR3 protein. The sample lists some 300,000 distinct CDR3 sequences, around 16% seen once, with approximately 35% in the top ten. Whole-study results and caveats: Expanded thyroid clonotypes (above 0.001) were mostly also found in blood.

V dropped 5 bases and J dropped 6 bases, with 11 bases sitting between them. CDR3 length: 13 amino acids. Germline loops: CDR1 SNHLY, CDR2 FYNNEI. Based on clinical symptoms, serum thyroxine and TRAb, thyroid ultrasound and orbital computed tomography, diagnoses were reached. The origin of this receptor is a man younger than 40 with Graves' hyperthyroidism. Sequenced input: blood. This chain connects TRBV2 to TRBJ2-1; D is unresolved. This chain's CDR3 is CASSFSRPNEQFF. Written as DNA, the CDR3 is TGTGCCAGCAGTTTCTCTCGGCCCAATGAGCAGTTCTTC.